Sequencing of this T cell receptor (beta chain) was carried out in a study of molecular identifiers for immune sequencing clone quantification. Overall study: In the replicates, RNA derived from around 18,000 or 91,000 naive CD8 cells was divided into five parts, and four were sequenced.

Regarding the study as a whole: Barcode collisions between identical TCR molecules could shrink estimates of highly expanded clone sizes. Researchers reportedly could pick up spiked Jurkat TCR RNA from one cell mixed into some 1 million naive cells.

Using its own MiXCR run on the PCR reads, TCRdb lists one record per CDR3 protein. The sample has approximately 500,000 distinct CDR3 sequences, about a fifth seen once; the top ten hold 0.7% to 1%. The germline V gene has CDR1 SGDLS and CDR2 YYNGEE. V was cut by 0 bases and J by 3 bases, with 13 bases left in between. There are 15 residues in the CDR3. A note on this clonotype: Its antigen is not identified.

Naive CD8 T cell sorting was performed on the CD8+CD4-CCR7+CD45RA+ phenotype. The source material was naive CD8+ T cells from blood, with Jurkat cell RNA spiked in. Specified subset: FACS-sorted CD8+CD4-CCR7+CD45RA+ naive T cells. This receptor was taken from a human donor in good health. Some libraries in this study had Jurkat cell RNA spiked in. The chain joins TRBV9 to TRBJ2-7, with D unclear. The CDR3 sequence is CASSVGASQIYEQYF. The CDR3 nucleotides are TGTGCCAGCAGCGTAGGGGCCAGCCAAATCTACGAGCAGTACTTC.